These 20 T cell receptor beta chains were sequenced from one sample in a study of T-cell memory formation after mild COVID-19 (dated by TCRdb to the early 2020s). The library was made by 5' RACE. Sequenced on an Illumina NovaSeq 6000. The public reads were reanalyzed by TCRdb: fastp trimming at Q25, MiXCR alignment, in-frame beta chains only. Merged by CDR3 protein, the rows form single entries marked with the most common genes and DNA. The sample data list 400,000 to 550,000 distinct CDR3 sequences, and around 27% of these were observed just once. The leading ten clones occupy roughly an eighth of the sample. Sequenced input: PBMCs or a T cell subset sorted from them (not recorded which). These receptors originate from an adult woman who had mild COVID-19 (a few samples of this study predate the infection). The sample titles of this study are shuffled in the database, so cell type and time point are left out; the donor was told from shared clones.

J is TRBJ2-3 and V is TRBV5-1, with D perhaps matching TRBD1 or TRBD2 (5 bases each). Per germline, CDR1 SGHRS and CDR2 YFSETQ. V gave up 4 bases and J gave up 6 bases, with 15 bases separating them. This CDR3 comprises 14 residues. The CDR3 here is CASSHRDPTDTQYF. The CDR3 nucleotides are TGCGCCAGCAGCCACCGGGACCCGACCGATACGCAGTATTTT.

J is TRBJ2-5 and V is TRBV15, with 10 nucleotides matching TRBD2. This CDR3 spans 15 amino acids. Germline V lookup: CDR1 LNHNV, CDR2 YYDKDF (reference sequence). Unmatched junction bases numbered 13, after V lost 11 bases and J lost 4 bases. The CDR3 protein is CAGGSSGSLGETQYF. CDR3 in DNA: TGTGCCGGCGGCTCTAGCGGGAGTTTGGGAGAGACCCAGTACTTC. Filled out from reference TRBV15 and TRBJ2-5, the complete variable domain reads DAMVIQNPRYQVTQFGKPVTLSCSQTLNHNVMYWYQQKSSQAPKLLFHYYDKDFNNEADTPDNFQSRRPNTSFCFLDIRSPGLGDTAMYLCAGGSSGSLGETQYFGPGTRLLVL.

The chain couples TRBV3-1 to TRBJ2-1; 9 bases are shared with TRBD2. Germline CDR1 and CDR2: LGHDT and YNNKEL (reference sequence). V trimming: 4 bases; J trimming: 0 bases; junction bases outside the gene matches: 10. The CDR3 totals 18 residues. The CDR3 DNA sequence: TGTGCCAGCAGCCCACCTTCTAGCGGGGTCAGCTCCTACAATGAGCAGTTCTTC. Translating gives CASSPPSSGVSSYNEQFF.

This clonotype was seen a handful of times. In DNA, the CDR3 is TGTGCCAGCAGTGGCGGGGTCTCGGGTGAGCAGTACTTC. Amino acids: CASSGGVSGEQYF. The chain employs TRBV2 and TRBJ2-7; a possible D gene is TRBD2 (6 bases). The germline gives CDR1 SNHLY, CDR2 FYNNEI. The length of the CDR3 is 13 residues. V was cut by 4 bases and J by 7 bases, with 14 bases left in between.

This sequence joins TRBV5-1 and TRBJ1-1, with D possibly matching TRBD1 (5 bases). The CDR3 is 15 amino acids. CDR1 is SGHRS and CDR2 is YFSETQ in the germline V gene. Trimming took 2 bases from V and 0 from J, leaving 11 bases between them. This CDR3 reads CASSLRRALNTEAFF. The CDR3, as DNA: TGCGCCAGCAGCTTACGCAGGGCACTGAACACTGAAGCTTTCTTT.

J is TRBJ2-5 and V is TRBV20-1; 13 bases match TRBD2. Per the germline V gene, CDR1 is DFQATT and CDR2 is SNEGSKA (reference sequence). This CDR3 comprises 14 residues. V lost 3 bases, J lost 4 bases, and 2 bases stayed unmatched. CDR3 DNA sequence: TGCAGTGCTAGGACTAGCGGGGGGTCAGAGACCCAGTACTTC. The encoded protein is CSARTSGGSETQYF.

This chain connects TRBV20-1 to TRBJ2-7; D may be TRBD2 (6 bases). The ends were cut back, 5 bases at V and 9 bases at J, with 14 bases in the middle. Germline CDR1 DFQATT, CDR2 SNEGSKA (reference sequence). The CDR3 has 11 residues. The CDR3 here is CSAQDYPGQYF. As DNA, the CDR3 is TGCAGTGCTCAGGACTACCCGGGGCAGTACTTC.

This clonotype was observed a few times. The CDR3 loop is CASSLERLAVNEQFF. The CDR3 region has the DNA TGTGCCAGCAGCTTAGAACGGCTAGCAGTAAATGAGCAGTTCTTC. The genes are TRBV7-2 and TRBJ2-1; D might be TRBD2 (5 bases). Deletions cut 1 base from V and 7 bases from J, with 14 bases between. This CDR3 region has 15 residues. In germline, CDR1 is SGHTA, CDR2 FQGNSA.

The chain combines TRBV4-3 with TRBJ2-7; D perhaps matches TRBD1 (5 bases). Germline CDR1 reads LGHNA; CDR2 reads YSLEER. The CDR3 length is 13 residues. The V end lost 4 bases, the J end lost 6 bases, and 13 bases lay between the germline ends. The DNA for the CDR3 is TGCGCCAGCAGCCTTAAAAAGGGGATCGAGCAGTACTTC. Residues: CASSLKKGIEQYF.

This clonotype was seen more than once but under ten times. This chain joins TRBV3-1 and TRBJ1-5; 9 positions agree with TRBD1. In germline, CDR1 is LGHDT, CDR2 YNNKEL (reference sequence). Trimming at V came to 1 base and at J to 4 bases, leaving 5 bases not matched to a gene. The CDR3 is 16 residues long. For the CDR3, the DNA is TGTGCCAGCAGCCAAGGTGGGACAGGGAGGAATCAGCCCCAGCATTTT. This translates into CASSQGGTGRNQPQHF.

This chain uses TRBV2 with TRBJ1-6, with 8 positions matching TRBD1. The CDR3 is 14 amino acids. After removal of 8 bases from V and 10 bases from J, the junction contained 10 bases not matched to a gene. The germline V gene encodes CDR1 SNHLY and CDR2 FYNNEI. The CDR3 reads CASAQRTGRSPLHF. The CDR3 DNA reads as TGTGCCAGCGCCCAGAGGACAGGGCGGTCACCCCTCCACTTT.

This clonotype was seen a handful of times. This chain joins TRBV20-1 and TRBJ1-3, with a possible D match to TRBD1 (5 bases). The CDR3 runs 14 residues. The V end was cut by 3 bases, the J end by 0 bases, with 9 bases between. Germline V gene data show CDR1 as DFQATT and CDR2 as SNEGSKA (reference sequence). The CDR3 protein is CSASYRSSGNTIYF. The CDR3 bases are TGCAGTGCTAGTTACAGGAGCTCTGGAAACACCATATATTTT.

The J gene is TRBJ2-2, the V gene TRBV6-5; no firm D call. The CDR3 loop spans 13 amino acids. The germline gives CDR1 MNHEY, CDR2 SVGAGI. V lost 7 bases to trimming and J lost 4 bases, with 10 bases between them. In nucleotides, the CDR3 is TGTGCCAGCATCGTACCGGGCACCGGGGAGCTGTTTTTT. Protein: CASIVPGTGELFF.

The CDR3 coding sequence is TGCGCCAGCAGCCAAGATCGTTCTCAAGGGGATACGCAGTATTTT. Its protein product is CASSQDRSQGDTQYF. The chain carries TRBV4-3 and TRBJ2-3; D is uncertain. CDR1 and CDR2 from the germline V gene are LGHNA and YSLEER. Trimming removed 0 bases at V and 6 bases at J, with 13 bases between. The CDR3 has 15 amino acids.

This chain joins TRBV6-2 or TRBV6-3 and TRBJ2-7; TRBD1 aligns across 8 bases. This CDR3 comprises 13 residues. The junction had 3 bases not matched to a gene; V was cut back by 6 bases and J by 2 bases. Germline CDR1 and CDR2: MNHEY and SVGEGT. The CDR3 nucleotides are TGTGCCAGCAGGACAGGGGTTACCTACGAGCAGTACTTC. Translating it yields CASRTGVTYEQYF.

The chain uses TRBV5-1 and TRBJ2-1; possibly TRBD1 for D (6 bases). V lost 4 bases to trimming and J lost 11 bases, with 10 bases between them. This CDR3 spans 11 amino acids. Germline V gene data show CDR1 as SGHRS and CDR2 as YFSETQ. The CDR3, as DNA: TGCGCCAGCAGCGGGGGCGGTCAGCAGTTCTTC. Protein: CASSGGGQQFF. Combining the CDR3 with reference TRBV5-1 and TRBJ2-1 gives the whole variable domain KAGVTQTPRYLIKTRGQQVTLSCSPISGHRSVSWYQQTPGQGLQFLFEYFSETQRNKGNFPGRFSGRQFSNSRSEMNVSTLELGDSALYLCASSGGGQQFFGPGTRLTVL.

This clonotype was recorded a few times. The chain has TRBV30 and TRBJ2-3; D remains ambiguous. Germline CDR1 reads GTSNPN; CDR2 reads SVGIG (reference sequence). The CDR3 runs to 13 residues. V lost 3 bases, J lost 0 bases, and 7 bases lay in between. The CDR3 bases are TGTGCCTGGAGACTTTCTAGCACAGATACGCAGTATTTT. Its protein is CAWRLSSTDTQYF.

This clonotype showed up many times. This chain joins TRBV19 and TRBJ1-2; no firm D call. CDR3 length: 12 amino acids. V lost 5 bases and J lost 8, with 12 bases in between. Germline V gene data show CDR1 as LNHDA and CDR2 as SQIVND (reference sequence). CDR3 loop: CASSSDGSGYTF. The CDR3 DNA sequence: TGTGCCAGTAGTTCGGACGGTTCCGGCTACACCTTC.

This clonotype was seen only a few times. The rearrangement links TRBV4-2 to TRBJ2-1; D is undetermined. Germline V gene sequence: CDR1 LGHNA, CDR2 YNFKEQ. CDR3 length equals 16 residues. V was cut by 0 bases and J by 0 bases, with 9 bases left in between. The CDR3 nucleotides read TGTGCCAGCAGCCAAGATTTGCGCGGCTCCTACAATGAGCAGTTCTTC. Translating it yields CASSQDLRGSYNEQFF.

This clonotype turned up a few times. The rearrangement uses TRBV7-8 and TRBJ2-7; either TRBD1 or TRBD2 may supply D (5 bases each). Germline CDR1 SGHVS, CDR2 FQNEAQ. With 7 bases removed from V and 0 bases from J, the gap between germline ends came to 13 bases. The length of the CDR3 is 14 residues. The CDR3 DNA reads TGTGCCAGCAACCGGGACGGACTCTCCTACGAGCAGTACTTC. Translated: CASNRDGLSYEQYF.